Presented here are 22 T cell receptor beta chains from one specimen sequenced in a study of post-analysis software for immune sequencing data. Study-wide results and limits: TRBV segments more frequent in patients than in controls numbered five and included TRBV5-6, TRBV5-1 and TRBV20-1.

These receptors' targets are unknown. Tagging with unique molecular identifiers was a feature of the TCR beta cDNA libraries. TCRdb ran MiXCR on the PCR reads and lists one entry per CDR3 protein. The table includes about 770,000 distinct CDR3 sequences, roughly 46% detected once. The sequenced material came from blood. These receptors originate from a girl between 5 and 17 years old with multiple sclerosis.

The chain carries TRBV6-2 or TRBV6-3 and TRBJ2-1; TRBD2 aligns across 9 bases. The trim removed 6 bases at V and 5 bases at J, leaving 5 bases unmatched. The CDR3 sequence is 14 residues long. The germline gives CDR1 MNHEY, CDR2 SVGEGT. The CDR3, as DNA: TGTGCCAGCAGGATAGCGGGAGAGGACAATGAGCAGTTCTTC. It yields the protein CASRIAGEDNEQFF.

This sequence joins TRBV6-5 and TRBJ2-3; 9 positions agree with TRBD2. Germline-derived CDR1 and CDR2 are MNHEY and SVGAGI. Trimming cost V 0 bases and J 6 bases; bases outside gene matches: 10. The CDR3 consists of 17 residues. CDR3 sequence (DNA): TGTGCCAGCAGTTACTCCACGACTAGCGGAGATGCGGATACGCAGTATTTT. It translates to CASSYSTTSGDADTQYF.

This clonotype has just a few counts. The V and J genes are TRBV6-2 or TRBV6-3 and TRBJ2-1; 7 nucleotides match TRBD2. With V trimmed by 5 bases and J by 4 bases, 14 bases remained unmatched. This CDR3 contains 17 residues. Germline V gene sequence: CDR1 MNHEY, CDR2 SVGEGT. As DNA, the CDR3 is TGTGCCAGCAGTGCGAGTCCCACGGTGGGGGGGTACAATGAGCAGTTCTTC. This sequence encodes CASSASPTVGGYNEQFF.

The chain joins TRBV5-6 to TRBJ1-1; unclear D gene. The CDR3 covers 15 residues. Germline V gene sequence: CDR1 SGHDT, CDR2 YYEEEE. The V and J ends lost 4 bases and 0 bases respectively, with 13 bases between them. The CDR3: CASSAAGNLNTEAFF. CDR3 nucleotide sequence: TGTGCCAGCAGCGCAGCTGGCAATCTGAACACTGAAGCTTTCTTT.

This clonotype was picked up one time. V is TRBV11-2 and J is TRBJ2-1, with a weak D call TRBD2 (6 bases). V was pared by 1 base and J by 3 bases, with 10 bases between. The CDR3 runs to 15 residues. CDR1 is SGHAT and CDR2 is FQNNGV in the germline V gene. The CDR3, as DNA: TGTGCCAGCAGCTTAGCGGCTAGCGACTACAATGAGCAGTTCTTC. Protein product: CASSLAASDYNEQFF.

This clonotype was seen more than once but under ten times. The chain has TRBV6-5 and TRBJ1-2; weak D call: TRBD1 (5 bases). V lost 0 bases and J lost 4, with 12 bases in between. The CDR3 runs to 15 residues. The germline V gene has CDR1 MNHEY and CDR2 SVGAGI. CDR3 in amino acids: CASSYSGGLFYGYTF. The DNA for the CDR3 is TGTGCCAGCAGTTACTCCGGGGGACTCTTCTATGGCTACACCTTC.

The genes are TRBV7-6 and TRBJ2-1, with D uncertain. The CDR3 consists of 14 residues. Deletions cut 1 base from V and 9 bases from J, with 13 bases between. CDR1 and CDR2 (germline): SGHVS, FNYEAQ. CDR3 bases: TGTGCCAGCAGCTTAGTTTTTCATGAGGCTGAGCAGTTCTTC. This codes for CASSLVFHEAEQFF.

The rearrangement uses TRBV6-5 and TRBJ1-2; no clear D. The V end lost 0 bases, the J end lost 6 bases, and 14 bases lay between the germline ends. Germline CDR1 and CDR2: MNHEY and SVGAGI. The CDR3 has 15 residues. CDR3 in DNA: TGTGCCAGCAGTTACTCGGAACTGCGGCAGGATGGCTACACCTTC. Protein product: CASSYSELRQDGYTF.

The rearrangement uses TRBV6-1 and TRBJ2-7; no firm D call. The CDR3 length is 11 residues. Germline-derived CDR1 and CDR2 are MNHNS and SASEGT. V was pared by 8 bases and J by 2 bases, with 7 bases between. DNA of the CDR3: TGTGCCAGCGAACGGACCTACGAGCAGTACTTC. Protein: CASERTYEQYF.

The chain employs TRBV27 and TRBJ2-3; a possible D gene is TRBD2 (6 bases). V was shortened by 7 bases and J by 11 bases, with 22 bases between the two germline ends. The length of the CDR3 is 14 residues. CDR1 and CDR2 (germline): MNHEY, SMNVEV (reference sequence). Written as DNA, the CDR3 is TGTGCCAGCACTTTGGGACTCCCTGGTATGAGGCAGTATTTT. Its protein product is CASTLGLPGMRQYF.

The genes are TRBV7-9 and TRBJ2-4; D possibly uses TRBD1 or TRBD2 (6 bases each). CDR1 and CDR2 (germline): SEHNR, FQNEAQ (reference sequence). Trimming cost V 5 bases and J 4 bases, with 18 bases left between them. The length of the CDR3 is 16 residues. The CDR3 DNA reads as TGTGCCAGCAGCCTGGACGAGGGGGGTAGTAAAAACATTCAGTACTTC. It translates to CASSLDEGGSKNIQYF.

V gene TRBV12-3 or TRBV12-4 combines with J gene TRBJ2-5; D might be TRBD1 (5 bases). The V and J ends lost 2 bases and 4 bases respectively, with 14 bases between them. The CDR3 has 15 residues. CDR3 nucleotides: TGTGCCAGCAGTTTACTGCAGCAGGGTCCAGAGACCCAGTACTTC. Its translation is CASSLLQQGPETQYF.

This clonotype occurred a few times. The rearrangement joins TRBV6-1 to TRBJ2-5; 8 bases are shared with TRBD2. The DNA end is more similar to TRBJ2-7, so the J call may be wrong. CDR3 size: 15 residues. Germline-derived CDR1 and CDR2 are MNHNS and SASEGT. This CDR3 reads CASSEVPGGDYEQYF. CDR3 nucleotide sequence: TGTGCCAGCAGTGAAGTCCCGGGAGGGGACTACGAGCAGTACTTC.

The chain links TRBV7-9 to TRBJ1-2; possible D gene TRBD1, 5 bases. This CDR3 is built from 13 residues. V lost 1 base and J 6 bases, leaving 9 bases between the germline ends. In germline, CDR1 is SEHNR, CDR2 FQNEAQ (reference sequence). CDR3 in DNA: TGTGCCAGCAGCTTAGTTCTGGGGGATGGCTACACCTTC. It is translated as CASSLVLGDGYTF.

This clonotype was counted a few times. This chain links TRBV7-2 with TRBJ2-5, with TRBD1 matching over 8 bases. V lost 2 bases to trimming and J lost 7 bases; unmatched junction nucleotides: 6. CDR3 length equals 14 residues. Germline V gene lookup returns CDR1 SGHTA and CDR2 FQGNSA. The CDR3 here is CASSLPGGPRTQYF. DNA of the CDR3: TGTGCCAGCAGCTTACCAGGGGGCCCAAGGACCCAGTACTTC.

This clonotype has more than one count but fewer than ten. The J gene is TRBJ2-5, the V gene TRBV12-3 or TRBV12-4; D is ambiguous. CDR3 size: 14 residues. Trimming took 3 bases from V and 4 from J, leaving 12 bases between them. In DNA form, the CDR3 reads TGTGCCAGCAGTTTTTCAGTGACCGGAGAGACCCAGTACTTC. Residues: CASSFSVTGETQYF.

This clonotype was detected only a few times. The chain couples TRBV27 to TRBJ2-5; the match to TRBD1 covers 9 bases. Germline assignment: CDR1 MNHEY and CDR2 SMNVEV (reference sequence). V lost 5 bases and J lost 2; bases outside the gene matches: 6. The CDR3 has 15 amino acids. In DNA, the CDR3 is TGTGCCAGCAGTGTGGGGACAGGGCATCAAGAGACCCAGTACTTC. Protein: CASSVGTGHQETQYF.

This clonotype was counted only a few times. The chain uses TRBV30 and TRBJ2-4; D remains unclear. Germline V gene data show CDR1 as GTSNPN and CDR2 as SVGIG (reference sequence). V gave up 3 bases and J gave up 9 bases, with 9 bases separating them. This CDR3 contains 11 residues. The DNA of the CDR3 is TGTGCCTGGAGCCCCGGCCCCATTCAGTACTTC. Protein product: CAWSPGPIQYF.

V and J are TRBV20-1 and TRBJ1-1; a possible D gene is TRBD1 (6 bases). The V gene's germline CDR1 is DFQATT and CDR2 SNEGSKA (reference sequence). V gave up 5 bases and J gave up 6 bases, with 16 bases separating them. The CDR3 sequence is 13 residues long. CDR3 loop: CSAARGGSSEAFF. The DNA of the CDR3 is TGCAGTGCTGCTAGAGGGGGGTCCTCTGAAGCTTTCTTT.

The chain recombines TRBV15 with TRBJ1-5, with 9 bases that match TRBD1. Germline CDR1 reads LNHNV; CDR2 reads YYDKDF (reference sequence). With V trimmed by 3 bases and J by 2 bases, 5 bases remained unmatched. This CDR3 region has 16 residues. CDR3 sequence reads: CATSRDRGGGNQPQHF. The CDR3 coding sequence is TGTGCCACCAGCAGGGACAGGGGCGGGGGCAATCAGCCCCAGCATTTT.

Written as DNA, the CDR3 is TGTGCCAGCAGCTTTGATATCTACGAGCAGTACTTC. As protein: CASSFDIYEQYF. The chain combines TRBV7-9 with TRBJ2-7; D call uncertain. This CDR3 is built from 12 residues. Germline V gene lookup returns CDR1 SEHNR and CDR2 FQNEAQ (reference sequence). The V and J ends lost 3 bases and 3 bases respectively, with 6 bases between them.

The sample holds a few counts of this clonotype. In DNA form, the CDR3 reads TGTGCCAGTAGTGGGGGCGGATCGAGCTACGAGCAGTACTTC. Amino acid sequence: CASSGGGSSYEQYF. J is TRBJ2-7 and V is TRBV19, with D possibly TRBD1 on 6 matching bases. The germline V and J ends were trimmed by 5 bases and 3 bases, with 14 bases remaining between them. This CDR3 has 14 amino acids. Germline V gene sequence: CDR1 LNHDA, CDR2 SQIVND (reference sequence).